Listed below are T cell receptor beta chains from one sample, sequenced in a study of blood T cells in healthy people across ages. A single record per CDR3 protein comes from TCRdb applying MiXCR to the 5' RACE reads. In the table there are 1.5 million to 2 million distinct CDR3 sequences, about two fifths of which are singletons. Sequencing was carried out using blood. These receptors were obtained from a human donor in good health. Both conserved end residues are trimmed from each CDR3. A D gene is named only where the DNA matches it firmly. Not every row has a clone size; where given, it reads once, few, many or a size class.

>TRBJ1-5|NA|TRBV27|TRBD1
ATRITGGEQPQH
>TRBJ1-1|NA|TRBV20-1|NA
SAERTENTEAF
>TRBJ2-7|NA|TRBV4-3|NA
ASSQDSGGGDAYEQY
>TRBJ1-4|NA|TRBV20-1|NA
SLTGTGNEKLF
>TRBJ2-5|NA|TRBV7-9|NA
ASSLDVQETQY
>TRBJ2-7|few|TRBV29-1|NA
SVTGLDYEQY
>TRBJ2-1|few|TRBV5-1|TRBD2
ASSFVRGGKYEQF
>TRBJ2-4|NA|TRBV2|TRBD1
ASSEYYPGTDKNIQY
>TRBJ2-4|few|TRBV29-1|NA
SVDTPGDIQY
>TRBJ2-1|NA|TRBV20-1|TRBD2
GARHPGLAGVNEQF
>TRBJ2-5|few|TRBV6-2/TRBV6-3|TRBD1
ASSFTDREKTQY
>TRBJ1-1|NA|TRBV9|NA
ASSVVRGTEAF
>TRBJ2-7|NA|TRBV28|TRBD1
ASSLPTTHRGEGGYEQY
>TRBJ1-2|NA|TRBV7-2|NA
ANSLVGQDYGYT
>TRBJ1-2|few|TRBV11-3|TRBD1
ASSLRRTGTGVDGYT
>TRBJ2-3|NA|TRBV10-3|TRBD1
AMKGQGDADTQY
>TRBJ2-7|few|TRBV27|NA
ASSFSGPPYEQY
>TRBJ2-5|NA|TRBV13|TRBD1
ASSQTGEETQY
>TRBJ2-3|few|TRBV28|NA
ASSLFPLSRSTDTQY
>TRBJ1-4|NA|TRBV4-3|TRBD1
ASSQEGPGQGYEELF
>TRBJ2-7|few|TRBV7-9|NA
ASSARGTYEQY
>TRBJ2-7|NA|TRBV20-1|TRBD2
SAGPRGVRFPYEQY
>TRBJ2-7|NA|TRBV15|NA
ATSRGGSGPSYEQY
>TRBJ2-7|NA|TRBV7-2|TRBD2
ASSPTSGGVKGYEQY
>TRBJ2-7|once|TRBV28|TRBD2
ASSLLTSGGNEQY
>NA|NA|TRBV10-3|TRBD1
AIGTGGIETQY
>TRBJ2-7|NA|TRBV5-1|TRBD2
ASSWGLAGLSYEQY
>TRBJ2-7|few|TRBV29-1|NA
SVTTGRNVDEQY
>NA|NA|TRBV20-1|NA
SARTLLGKETQY
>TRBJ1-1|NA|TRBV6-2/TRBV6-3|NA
ASSYSLDTEAF
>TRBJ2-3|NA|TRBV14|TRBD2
ASSQITSGYNTDTQY
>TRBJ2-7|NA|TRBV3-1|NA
ASSLSEGDSYEQY
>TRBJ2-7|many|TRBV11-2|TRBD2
ASSPLAGGGYEQY
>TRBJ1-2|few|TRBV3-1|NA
ASSPQVGHSYGYT
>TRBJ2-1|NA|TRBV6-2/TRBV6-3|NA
ASSYRYYNEQF
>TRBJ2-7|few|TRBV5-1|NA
ASSLYSTGASYEQY
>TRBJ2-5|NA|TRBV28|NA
ASTDPGEGRKTQY
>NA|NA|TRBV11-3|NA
ASSLESQSEQY
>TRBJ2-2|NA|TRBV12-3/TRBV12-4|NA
ASSGFNTGELF
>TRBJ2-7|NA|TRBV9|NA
ASSVATGRPYEQY
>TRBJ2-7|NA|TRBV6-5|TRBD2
ASSRASGDGVPY
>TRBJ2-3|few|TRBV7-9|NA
ASSLDTGRDTQY
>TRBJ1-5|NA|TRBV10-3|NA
ATQDRYSNQPQH